This T cell receptor beta chain is from a study of tumor-infiltrating lymphocytes in oesophageal squamous cell carcinoma. V was pared by 3 bases and J by 10 bases, with 19 bases between. The CDR3 runs to 15 residues. This clonotype came up many times. A read error is possible here, since a much larger clone lies one base away. MiXCR, applied by TCRdb to the PCR reads, yields one record per CDR3 protein. The sample yields just under 20,000 distinct CDR3 sequences, 40% to 45% seen once. The sample consisted of normal esophageal tissue next to the tumor. This chain connects TRBV12-3 or TRBV12-4 to TRBJ2-1; D is possibly TRBD2 (6 bases). This TCR derives from a male donor with esophageal squamous cell carcinoma. In nucleotides, the CDR3 is TGTGCCAGCAGTTTTTTGCGGGACCTCTCCTACGAGCAGTTCTTC. It specifies CASSFLRDLSYEQFF.